This record concerns one TCR beta chain sequence. This sample was included in a study of cytomegalovirus exposure and HLA in healthy donors. The PCR contained 60 Vbeta and 13 Jbeta primers. Original methodology: Later analysis identified tens of millions of unique TCR beta chains, around 10 million shared. Clones were read by immunoSEQ multiplex PCR, and TCRdb kept only the in-frame ones, dropping some. V and J calls and clone size are given by that table; D and trimming were obtained from the DNA. The repertoire holds around 150,000 clones, with 55% to 75% as singletons. Everyone who donated was a healthy bone marrow donor. V was shortened by 7 bases and J by 0 bases, with 17 bases between the two germline ends. Germline V gives CDR1 LNHDA, CDR2 SQIVND (reference sequence). The CDR3 is 16 amino acids.

The chain employs TRBV19 and TRBJ2-3; D ambiguous. The sequenced sample consisted of PBMCs. This sequence originates from a man aged 50 or older in good health and CMV-seropositive. CDR3 loop: CASTPIGSASTDTQYF. The DNA of the CDR3 is TGTGCCAGTACCCCTATAGGAAGCGCTAGCACAGATACGCAGTATTTT.